The next 20 T cell receptor beta chains were all read from a single sample in a study of CD8 T cells in ankylosing spondylitis. TCRdb re-called the 5' RACE reads with MiXCR, one entry per CDR3 protein. The sample has around 23,000 distinct CDR3 sequences, less than 20% seen once. The sample consisted of blood. The receptors derive from a male donor with ankylosing spondylitis or in good health (not recorded which).

This chain connects TRBV5-1 to TRBJ2-1; 7 bases map to TRBD2. Germline-derived CDR1 and CDR2 are SGHRS and YFSETQ. CDR3 length equals 15 residues. With 5 bases clipped from V and 7 bases from J, the junction kept 12 bases outside the gene matches. The CDR3 nucleotides are TGCGCCAGCAGTCCTTTGCGGGGGTTCTCAAATGAGCAGTTCTTC. This translates into CASSPLRGFSNEQFF.

V and J are TRBV15 and TRBJ2-2, with D perhaps given as TRBD1 or TRBD2 (5 bases each). V was shortened by 3 bases and J by 7 bases, with 12 bases between the two germline ends. The CDR3 loop spans 14 amino acids. Germline V gives CDR1 LNHNV, CDR2 YYDKDF (reference sequence). The CDR3 sequence is CATSRGERSGELFF. In nucleotides, the CDR3 is TGTGCCACCAGCAGGGGGGAGCGGAGCGGGGAGCTGTTTTTT.

The rearrangement links TRBV7-3 to TRBJ1-1, with D uncertain. The CDR3 runs 14 residues. V was trimmed by 6 bases and J by 1 base, leaving 12 bases between them. Per the germline V gene, CDR1 is SGHTA and CDR2 is FQGTGA. The CDR3 DNA is TGTGCCAGCAGTCCCAGCGCGGGGAACACTGAAGCTTTCTTT. Encoded protein: CASSPSAGNTEAFF.

V is TRBV5-6 and J is TRBJ1-4; D is ambiguous. Per the germline V gene, CDR1 is SGHDT and CDR2 is YYEEEE. The V end was cut by 4 bases, the J end by 6 bases, with 13 bases between. The CDR3 runs to 14 residues. The CDR3 DNA reads as TGTGCCAGCAGCCATGGGGTGGGTGATGAAAAACTGTTTTTT. Encoded protein: CASSHGVGDEKLFF.

The chain links TRBV29-1 to TRBJ2-2; TRBD1 matches 8 bases. Germline V lookup: CDR1 SQVTM, CDR2 ANQGSEA. The CDR3 length is 15 residues. The ends lost 4 bases at V and 6 bases at J; junction bases unmatched: 10. CDR3 region: CSVAQGGVSAGELFF. CDR3 sequence (DNA): TGCAGCGTTGCACAGGGGGGAGTCTCTGCCGGGGAGCTGTTTTTT.

This clonotype showed up many times. This chain links TRBV3-1 with TRBJ2-3, with a tentative D call TRBD2 (5 bases). This CDR3 region has 15 residues. Per the germline V gene, CDR1 is LGHDT and CDR2 is YNNKEL (reference sequence). V gave up 1 base and J gave up 6 bases, with 14 bases separating them. The CDR3 reads CASSQGAGSGDTQYF. As DNA, the CDR3 is TGTGCCAGCAGCCAAGGGGCGGGTTCGGGGGATACGCAGTATTTT.

The J gene is TRBJ1-4, the V gene TRBV20-1, with 7 nucleotides matching TRBD1. CDR3 length: 15 residues. V lost 0 bases and J lost 8; bases outside the gene matches: 9. CDR1 is DFQATT and CDR2 is SNEGSKA in the germline V gene (reference sequence). The DNA for the CDR3 is TGCAGTGCTAGAGATCCAGGACAGGTGGGGGAAAAACTGTTTTTT. Residues: CSARDPGQVGEKLFF.

This clonotype was recorded many times. V usage is TRBV6-5 and J usage is TRBJ2-1; 11 bases line up with TRBD2. Germline V lookup: CDR1 MNHEY, CDR2 SVGAGI. The CDR3 is 15 amino acids. J lost 13 bases, V lost 6 bases, and 14 bases had no gene match. CDR3 amino acids: CASSSLGLAESLQFF. DNA of the CDR3: TGTGCCAGCAGCTCCCTGGGACTAGCGGAAAGTCTTCAGTTCTTC.

This clonotype occurred many times. The gene calls are TRBV20-1 and TRBJ2-3; D is possibly TRBD2 (6 bases). CDR1 is DFQATT, CDR2 SNEGSKA, per germline (reference sequence). V gave up 6 bases and J gave up 3 bases, with 16 bases separating them. CDR3 length: 14 residues. CDR3 amino acids: CSASLGGRTDTQYF. The DNA of the CDR3 is TGCAGTGCCAGCCTGGGGGGTCGAACAGATACGCAGTATTTT.

The chain uses TRBV24-1 and TRBJ2-2, with TRBD1 matching over 11 bases. The ends lost 4 bases at V and 6 bases at J; junction bases unmatched: 6. From germline, CDR1 is KGHDR and CDR2 SFDVKD. This CDR3 comprises 16 residues. The CDR3 DNA reads TGTGCCACCAGTGAGACCGGACAGGGGGCTTCCGGGGAGCTGTTTTTT. Protein: CATSETGQGASGELFF.

This chain uses TRBV5-1 with TRBJ2-2, with TRBD1 matching over 7 bases. V was clipped by 1 base and J by 0 bases; unmatched bases: 3. Germline CDR1 reads SGHRS; CDR2 reads YFSETQ. CDR3 length: 16 amino acids. CDR3 DNA sequence: TGCGCCAGCAGCTTGACCGGGACAGCGAACACCGGGGAGCTGTTTTTT. Its protein product is CASSLTGTANTGELFF.

This clonotype was seen ten or more times. The chain couples TRBV10-3 to TRBJ2-1; D call uncertain. Between the trimmed V and J ends, which lost 8 bases and 8 bases, there was a span of 16 bases. This CDR3 is 13 amino acids long. Germline values: CDR1 ENHRY, CDR2 SYGVKD. DNA of the CDR3: TGTGCCATCGGCCAAACCCAAAGAGATGAGCAGTTCTTC. It yields the protein CAIGQTQRDEQFF.

This clonotype has a count of ten or more. This chain uses TRBV29-1 with TRBJ2-3; D call uncertain. The CDR3 sequence is 11 residues long. The germline V and J ends were trimmed by 6 bases and 14 bases, with 18 bases remaining between them. Germline V gene lookup returns CDR1 SQVTM and CDR2 ANQGSEA. In DNA form, the CDR3 reads TGCAGCGTGCGAACGGGCCCTACTCTGTATTTT. Encoded protein: CSVRTGPTLYF.

This clonotype was seen more than once but under ten times. The rearrangement uses TRBV29-1 and TRBJ2-1, with D possibly being TRBD2 (5 bases). The CDR3 covers 11 residues. Germline V CDR1 and CDR2: SQVTM, ANQGSEA. V lost 4 bases and J 4 bases, leaving 5 bases between the germline ends. The CDR3 DNA reads TGCAGCGTTGGACTATACAATGAGCAGTTCTTC. Protein product: CSVGLYNEQFF.

The chain has TRBV20-1 and TRBJ2-2; TRBD2 matches 9 bases. The CDR3 is 16 residues long. V gave up 6 bases and J gave up 5 bases; unmatched junction bases: 13. Germline CDR1 and CDR2: DFQATT and SNEGSKA (reference sequence). CDR3 coding DNA: TGCAGTGCCAGTTCCTGGGCGGGGGGGCGTACCGGGGAGCTGTTTTTT. Translating gives CSASSWAGGRTGELFF.

The chain links TRBV6-4 to TRBJ2-6; D unclear. The germline V gene has CDR1 MRHNA and CDR2 SNTAGT. V lost 0 bases and J lost 0, with 6 bases in between. The CDR3 length is 16 residues. CDR3 nucleotide sequence: TGTGCCAGCAGTGACTCGACGCGCTCTGGGGCCAACGTCCTGACTTTC. This gives the protein CASSDSTRSGANVLTF.

The V call is TRBV4-1, the J call TRBJ2-2; no firm D call. The CDR3 extends over 15 amino acids. Trimming took off 4 bases at V and 2 bases at J, with 11 bases between the two ends. Germline V gives CDR1 MGHRA, CDR2 YSYEKL. The CDR3 region has the DNA TGCGCCAGCAGCCGGAAGCATCCCAACACCGGGGAGCTGTTTTTT. Encoded protein: CASSRKHPNTGELFF.

The CDR3 coding sequence is TGTGCCAGCAGCTTAGGATCGCGGCCCTCCTACGAGCAGTACTTC. Translated, it gives CASSLGSRPSYEQYF. The rearrangement uses TRBV7-2 and TRBJ2-7; D remains unclear. The CDR3 length is 15 residues. Trimming removed 1 base at V and 0 bases at J, with 10 bases between. From germline, CDR1 is SGHTA and CDR2 FQGNSA. Variable domain in full (rest from reference TRBV7-2 and TRBJ2-7): GAGVSQSPSNKVTEKGKDVELRCDPISGHTALYWYRQSLGQGLEFLIYFQGNSAPDKSGLPSDRFSAERTGGSVSTLTIQRTQQEDSAVYLCASSLGSRPSYEQYFGPGTRLTVT.

This clonotype was picked up many times. The rearrangement links TRBV20-1 to TRBJ2-2; D is unclear. From germline, CDR1 is DFQATT and CDR2 SNEGSKA (reference sequence). This CDR3 has 12 residues. Between the trimmed V and J ends, which lost 2 bases and 8 bases, there was a span of 9 bases. CDR3: CSARRSSGELFF. The DNA of the CDR3 is TGCAGTGCTAGAAGATCCTCTGGGGAGCTGTTTTTT.

The V call is TRBV28, the J call TRBJ2-3; the match to TRBD2 covers 8 bases. The CDR3 runs to 14 residues. Germline V CDR1 and CDR2: MDHEN, SYDVKM. J lost 9 bases, V lost 8 bases, and 13 bases had no gene match. In nucleotides, the CDR3 is TGTGCCAGCGGGGTAGCGGGGCTGCGGGGGACGCAGTATTTT. This codes for CASGVAGLRGTQYF. Full variable domain (remainder filled in from reference TRBV28 and TRBJ2-3): DVKVTQSSRYLVKRTGEKVFLECVQDMDHENMFWYRQDPGLGLRLIYFSYDVKMKEKGDIPEGYSVSREKKERFSLILESASTNQTSMYLCASGVAGLRGTQYFGPGTRLTVL.